Described below is a single TCR beta chain sequence and its context. The target antigen is unknown. TCRdb redid the calling of the 5' RACE reads with MiXCR, one entry per CDR3 protein. The data contain 100,000 to 150,000 distinct CDR3 sequences, around 7.7% of them seen just once; the ten biggest clones take up just under 2.5%. This entry belongs to a study of T cells after yellow fever vaccination. Trimming took off 0 bases at V and 5 bases at J, with 19 bases between the two ends. CDR3 size: 17 residues. Germline V gene sequence: CDR1 LNHNV, CDR2 YYDKDF (reference sequence). Study results and limitations: Weaker, the secondary response peaked sooner, at day 5 versus 15. The bulk population could contribute abundant contaminating clonotypes to FACS-sorted repertoires.

This chain uses TRBV15 with TRBJ2-5; D is perhaps TRBD1 (6 bases). The sample in question was CD4+ T cells sorted from PBMCs, obtained more than 8 days after the first yellow fever vaccination. This TCR derives from a man aged 18 to 30 who received the YFV17D yellow fever vaccine. The CDR3 spells CATSRDLGGQRHETQYF. The CDR3 DNA reads TGTGCCACCAGCAGAGATTTAGGCGGACAGAGGCATGAGACCCAGTACTTC.